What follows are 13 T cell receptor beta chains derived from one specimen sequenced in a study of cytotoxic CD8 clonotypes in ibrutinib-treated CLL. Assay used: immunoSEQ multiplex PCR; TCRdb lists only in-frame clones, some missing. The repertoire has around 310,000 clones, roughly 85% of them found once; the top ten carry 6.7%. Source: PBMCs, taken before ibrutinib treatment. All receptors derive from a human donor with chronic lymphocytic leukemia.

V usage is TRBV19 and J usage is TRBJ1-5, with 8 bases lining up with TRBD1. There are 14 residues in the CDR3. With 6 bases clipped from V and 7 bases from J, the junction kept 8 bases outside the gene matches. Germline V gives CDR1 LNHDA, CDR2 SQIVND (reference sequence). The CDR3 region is CASRAGQGGQPQHF. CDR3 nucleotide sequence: TGTGCCAGTAGGGCAGGACAGGGTGGACAGCCCCAGCATTTT.

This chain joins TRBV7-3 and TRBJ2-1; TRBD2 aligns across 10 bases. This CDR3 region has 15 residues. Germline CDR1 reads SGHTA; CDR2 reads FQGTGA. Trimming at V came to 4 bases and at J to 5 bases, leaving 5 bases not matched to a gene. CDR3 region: CASSSSGRANNEQFF. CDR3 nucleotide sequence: TGTGCCAGCAGCTCAAGCGGGAGGGCAAACAATGAGCAGTTCTTC.

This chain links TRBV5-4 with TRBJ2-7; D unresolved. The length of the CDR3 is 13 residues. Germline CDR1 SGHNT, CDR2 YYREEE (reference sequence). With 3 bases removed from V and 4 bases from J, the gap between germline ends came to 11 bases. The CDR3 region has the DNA TGTGCCAGCAGCTCGGAGAGGCAATACGAGCAGTACTTC. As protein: CASSSERQYEQYF.

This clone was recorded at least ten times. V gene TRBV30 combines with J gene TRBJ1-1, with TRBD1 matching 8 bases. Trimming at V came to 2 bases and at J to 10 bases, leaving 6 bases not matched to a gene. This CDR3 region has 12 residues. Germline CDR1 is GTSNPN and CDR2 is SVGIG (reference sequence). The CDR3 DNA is TGTGCCTGGAGTAGGGACACAGGGGGAGCTTTCTTT. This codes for CAWSRDTGGAFF.

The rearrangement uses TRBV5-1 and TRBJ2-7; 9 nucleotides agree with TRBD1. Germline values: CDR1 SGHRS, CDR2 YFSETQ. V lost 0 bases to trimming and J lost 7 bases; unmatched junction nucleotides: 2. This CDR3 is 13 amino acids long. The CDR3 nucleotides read TGCGCCAGCAGCTTGGCCGGGACAGGGGAGCAGTACTTC. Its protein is CASSLAGTGEQYF.

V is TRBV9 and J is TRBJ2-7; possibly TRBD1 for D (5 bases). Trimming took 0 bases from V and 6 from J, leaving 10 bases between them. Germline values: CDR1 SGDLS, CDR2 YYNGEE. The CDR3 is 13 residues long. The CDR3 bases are TGTGCCAGCAGCGTAGGGGCAGGGATCGAGCAGTACTTC. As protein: CASSVGAGIEQYF.

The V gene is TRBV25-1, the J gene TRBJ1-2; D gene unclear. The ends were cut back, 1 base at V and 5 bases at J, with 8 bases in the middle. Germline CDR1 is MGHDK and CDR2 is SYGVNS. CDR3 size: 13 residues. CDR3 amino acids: CASSELYRYGYTF. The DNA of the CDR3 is TGTGCCAGCAGTGAATTGTACAGATATGGCTACACCTTC.

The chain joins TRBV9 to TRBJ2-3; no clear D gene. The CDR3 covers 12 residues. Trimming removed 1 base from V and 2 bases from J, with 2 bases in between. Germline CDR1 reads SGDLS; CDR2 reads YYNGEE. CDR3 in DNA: TGTGCCAGCAGCGTACTCACAGATACGCAGTATTTT. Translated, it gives CASSVLTDTQYF.

The CDR3 sequence: CASSVTGTGGVVSEQYF. The CDR3 DNA reads TGTGCCAGCAGCGTGACCGGGACAGGGGGCGTCGTGAGCGAGCAGTACTTC. The chain uses TRBV7-2 and TRBJ2-7, with 12 bases aligning to TRBD1. The CDR3 is made up of 17 amino acids. Losses at the gene ends were 5 bases for V and 6 bases for J; bases not matched to a gene: 14. Per germline, CDR1 SGHTA and CDR2 FQGNSA.

CDR3 DNA sequence: TGTGCCAGCAGTTTCGGGGGATCAGACTACGAGCAGTACTTC. Its protein is CASSFGGSDYEQYF. The rearrangement links TRBV27 to TRBJ2-7; D might be TRBD2 (6 bases). Deletions cut 3 bases from V and 3 bases from J, with 12 bases between. Germline CDR1 reads MNHEY; CDR2 reads SMNVEV (reference sequence). The CDR3 contains 14 residues.

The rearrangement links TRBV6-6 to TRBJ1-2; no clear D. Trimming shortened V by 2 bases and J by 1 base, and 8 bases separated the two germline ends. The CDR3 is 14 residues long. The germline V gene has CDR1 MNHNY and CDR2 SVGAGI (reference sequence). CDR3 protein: CASSYRAFNYGYTF. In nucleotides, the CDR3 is TGTGCCAGCAGTTACCGGGCATTTAACTATGGCTACACCTTC.

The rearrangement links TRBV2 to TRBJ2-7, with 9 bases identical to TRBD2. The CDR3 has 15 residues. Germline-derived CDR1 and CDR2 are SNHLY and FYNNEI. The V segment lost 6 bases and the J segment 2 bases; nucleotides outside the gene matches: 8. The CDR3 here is CASRMGLAATYEQYF. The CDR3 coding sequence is TGTGCCAGCAGAATGGGACTAGCTGCCACCTACGAGCAGTACTTC.

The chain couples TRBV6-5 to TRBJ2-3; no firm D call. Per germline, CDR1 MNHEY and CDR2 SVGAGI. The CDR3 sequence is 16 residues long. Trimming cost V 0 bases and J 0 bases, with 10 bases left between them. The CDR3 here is CASSYSSGLSTDTQYF. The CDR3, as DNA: TGTGCCAGCAGTTACTCATCCGGCTTGAGCACAGATACGCAGTATTTT.